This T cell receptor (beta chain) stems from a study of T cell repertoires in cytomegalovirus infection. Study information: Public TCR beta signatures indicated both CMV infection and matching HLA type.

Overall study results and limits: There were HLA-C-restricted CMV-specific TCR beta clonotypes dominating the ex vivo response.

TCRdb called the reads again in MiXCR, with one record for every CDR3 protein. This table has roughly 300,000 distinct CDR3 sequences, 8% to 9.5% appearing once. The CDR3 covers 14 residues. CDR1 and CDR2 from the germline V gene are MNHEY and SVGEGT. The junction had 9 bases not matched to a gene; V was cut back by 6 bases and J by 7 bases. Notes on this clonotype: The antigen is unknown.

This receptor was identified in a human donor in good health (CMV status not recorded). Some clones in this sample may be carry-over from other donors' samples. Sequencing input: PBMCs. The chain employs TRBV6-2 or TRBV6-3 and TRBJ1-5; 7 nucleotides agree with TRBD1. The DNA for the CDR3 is TGTGCCAGCAGGACACAGGGAGGGGGCCAGCCCCAGCATTTT. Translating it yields CASRTQGGGQPQHF.